These 6 T cell receptor beta chains share one sample of origin, sequenced in a study of early T cells in non-severe SARS-CoV-2 infection. TCRdb independently ran MiXCR on the 5' RACE reads; one entry per CDR3 protein. This table has under 50,000 distinct CDR3 sequences, roughly 5.9% appearing once. Sequenced material: whole blood. These receptors were collected from an adult who was a healthcare worker with PCR-confirmed SARS-CoV-2 infection or an uninfected control (not recorded which).

The table lists this clonotype with a few counts. V usage is TRBV4-1 and J usage is TRBJ2-2; 8 bases are a match to TRBD2. Germline V gives CDR1 MGHRA, CDR2 YSYEKL. The CDR3 runs 15 residues. The V gene end was trimmed by 4 bases and the J gene end by 4 bases; junction bases not matched to a gene: 5. CDR3 sequence: CASSRLAGSTGELFF. CDR3 coding DNA: TGCGCCAGCAGCCGTTTAGCGGGGTCCACCGGGGAGCTGTTTTTT.

This clonotype was counted ten times or more. The V and J genes are TRBV5-6 and TRBJ1-5; unclear D gene. The CDR3 is made up of 17 amino acids. CDR1 is SGHDT, CDR2 YYEEEE, per germline. V was trimmed by 3 bases and J by 4 bases, leaving 20 bases between them. The CDR3 DNA is TGTGCCAGCAGCTCCTACAAGGTCGCCTCCCGGAATCAGCCCCAGCATTTT. Its translation: CASSSYKVASRNQPQHF.

This clonotype was seen repeatedly, ten times or more. The V gene is TRBV6-6, the J gene TRBJ1-1; TRBD1 matches 9 bases. The trim removed 6 bases at V and 6 bases at J, leaving 5 bases unmatched. The CDR3 sequence is 13 residues long. CDR1 MNHNY and CDR2 SVGAGI come from the germline V gene (reference sequence). The CDR3 nucleotides read TGTGCCAGCAGCTGGGGGACAGGGTCTGAAGCTTTCTTT. This codes for CASSWGTGSEAFF.

V gene TRBV7-9 combines with J gene TRBJ2-3; D ambiguous. The CDR3 has 17 amino acids. Germline V gene data show CDR1 as SEHNR and CDR2 as FQNEAQ (reference sequence). The V gene lost 5 bases and the J gene lost 5 bases, with 23 bases spanning the gap. This CDR3 reads CASSLLRDVSSGDTQYF. CDR3 nucleotides: TGTGCCAGCAGCCTCCTCCGAGACGTATCATCGGGAGATACGCAGTATTTT.

This clonotype was observed many times. V is TRBV4-1 and J is TRBJ2-1, with unresolved D. The CDR3 is 11 residues long. Looked up from germline, CDR1 is MGHRA and CDR2 is YSYEKL. V lost 3 bases and J lost 8, with 5 bases in between. The CDR3 DNA reads TGCGCCAGCAGCCAGGGCTATGAGCAGTTCTTC. Amino acid sequence: CASSQGYEQFF.

This clonotype came up many times. The J gene is TRBJ2-7, the V gene TRBV6-6, with a weak D call TRBD1 (6 bases). This CDR3 has 13 amino acids. The V end was cut by 0 bases, the J end by 6 bases, with 9 bases between. CDR1 and CDR2 (germline): MNHNY, SVGAGI (reference sequence). In nucleotides, the CDR3 is TGTGCCAGCAGTTACTCGCAAGGGGGCGAGCAGTACTTC. It encodes CASSYSQGGEQYF.